This T cell receptor (beta chain) was retrieved from a study of regulatory T cells in long-lasting Graves disease. Study-wide results and caveats: The number of shared public clonotypes was higher in persistent patients (around 2,700) than new patients (roughly 970).

This clonotype showed up many times. No antigen is known for it. Time point: newly diagnosed GD, antithyroid drugs for less than 3 months. The TCR library was made from RNA extracted from PBMCs. Construction of TCR beta libraries relied on iRepertoire HTBI primers and on Arm-PCR targeting CDR3 regions. One entry per CDR3 protein, called by TCRdb with MiXCR from the multiplex PCR reads. The sample holds hundreds of thousands of distinct CDR3 sequences, about 20% seen once. This material consisted of peripheral blood mononuclear cells (PBMCs), taken at new diagnosis, from a patient treated with antithyroid drugs. The clonotype originates from a female donor with Graves disease.

The CDR3 is CASSLMGITDTQYF. CDR3 in DNA: TGTGCCAGCAGTTTAATGGGTATCACAGATACGCAGTATTTT. The chain links TRBV12-3 or TRBV12-4 to TRBJ2-3; D remains unclear. CDR3 length: 14 amino acids. Trimming pared 2 bases from V and 2 bases from J, leaving 8 bases between.